This TCR beta chain emerged from a study of metastatic and nonmetastatic thyroid tumors (dated by TCRdb to 2018 to 2020). About the full investigation: For patients with malignant and with benign thyroid disease, the researchers compared repertoires between peripheral blood samples and tumor or nodule tissue samples. Overall results and qualifications from the work: In both blood and tumor samples, malignant tumors were reported to have significantly higher TCR beta diversity than benign nodules.

None of the patients had been given any treatment before thyroid surgery. The study retrospectively analysed patient clinical samples collected from the early 2010s to the late 2010s using T-cell receptor beta sequencing. Library method: PCR. Sequencing instrument: Illumina HiSeq 4000. High-throughput sequencing was used to profile the TCR beta-chain CDR3 region of every patient. In the source study's methods: The researchers built a classifier to tell apart papillary thyroid cancer patients with distant metastasis, based on CDR3 differences among clinicopathological groups. To measure repertoire diversity the researchers used the Shannon index, while the Morisita-Horn index served to gauge how similar the tumor and blood repertoires were. TCRdb's own reprocessing of the public reads used fastp at Q25 and MiXCR and kept productive beta chains. The V and J calls here are based on TCRdb, not the publication. The sample has roughly 20,000 clones on record, 34% of them singletons. The ten top clones hold approximately 9.1% of the sample.

About this clone: This receptor's antigen is unknown. One junction end does not reproduce the germline sequence, and a read error may be involved.

The CDR3 contains 13 residues, cysteine and phenylalanine counted. The retained sequence is limited to the CDR3, 39 bases, with the frame set at the first base. The germline V gene specifies SGHDN as CDR1 and FVKESK as CDR2. The clonotype comes from a male donor with papillary thyroid cancer or a benign thyroid nodule (not recorded which). Some clones in this sample may be carry-over from other donors' samples. The rearranged chain carries TRBV14 and TRBJ2-1, with no reliable assignment of the D segment. The source material was tumor tissue. The sequenced DNA is TGTGCCATCTCGCGGCAGATGTACAATAAGCAGTTCTTC. Protein translation: CAISRQMYNKQFF.